What follows are 9 T cell receptor beta chains derived from one specimen sequenced in a study of T cell changes during pregnancy in multiple sclerosis. Data came from immunoSEQ multiplex PCR; TCRdb stores just in-frame clones and leaves some out. The data show over 90,000 clones, under 95% seen once. Sequenced material: peripheral blood, taken before pregnancy. The receptor source for this set is a female donor with multiple sclerosis, enrolled in a pregnancy study.

Here the CDR3 DNA reads TGTGCCACCAGCAGGCGGGACGGCTTTAATCAGCCCCAGCATTTT. This gives the protein CATSRRDGFNQPQHF. This chain connects TRBV15 to TRBJ1-5; maybe TRBD1 (5 bases). The germline gives CDR1 LNHNV, CDR2 YYDKDF (reference sequence). The CDR3 sequence is 15 residues long. The V end lost 3 bases, the J end lost 4 bases, and 13 bases lay between the germline ends.

The chain links TRBV6-1 to TRBJ1-5; D call uncertain. The CDR3 runs to 13 residues. CDR1 is MNHNS, CDR2 SASEGT, per germline. Trimming pared 4 bases from V and 5 bases from J, leaving 9 bases between. The CDR3 sequence: CASSGALHQPQHF. Here the CDR3 DNA reads TGTGCCAGCAGTGGGGCCCTCCATCAGCCCCAGCATTTT.

The CDR3 bases are TGTGCCAGCAGTTACTCAGGGACTAGCGGAAGAAATGAGCAGTTCTTC. The encoded protein is CASSYSGTSGRNEQFF. V and J are TRBV6-5 and TRBJ2-1; 11 bases fit TRBD2. The CDR3 is 16 amino acids. V lost 0 bases and J lost 7; bases outside the gene matches: 5. Germline V gene lookup returns CDR1 MNHEY and CDR2 SVGAGI.

The rearrangement uses TRBV5-5 and TRBJ1-1; no firm D call. The CDR3 consists of 16 residues. Germline V gives CDR1 SGHKS, CDR2 YYEKEE (reference sequence). Trimming pared 4 bases from V and 0 bases from J, leaving 16 bases between. The CDR3 DNA reads as TGTGCCAGCAGCACAAATAATAAGCGATTGAACACTGAAGCTTTCTTT. Protein: CASSTNNKRLNTEAFF. Using reference TRBV5-5 and TRBJ1-1 for the parts outside the CDR3, the full variable domain is DAGVTQSPTHLIKTRGQQVTLRCSPISGHKSVSWYQQVLGQGPQFIFQYYEKEERGRGNFPDRFSARQFPNYSSELNVNALLLGDSALYLCASSTNNKRLNTEAFFGQGTRLTVV.

The chain couples TRBV7-2 to TRBJ1-2; D uncertain. CDR3 length: 14 amino acids. CDR1 is SGHTA, CDR2 FQGNSA, per germline. Trimming took off 1 base at V and 6 bases at J, with 12 bases between the two ends. The CDR3 coding sequence is TGTGCCAGCAGCTTAGTCCCGGGGAGGGATGGCTACACCTTC. Encoded protein: CASSLVPGRDGYTF.

V and J are TRBV6-1 and TRBJ1-3, with a tentative D call TRBD1 (6 bases). Trimming shortened V by 7 bases and J by 2 bases, and 6 bases separated the two germline ends. This CDR3 has 12 amino acids. Germline V lookup: CDR1 MNHNS, CDR2 SASEGT. In DNA form, the CDR3 reads TGTGCCAGCAAGGGGGCTGGAAACACCATATATTTT. It codes for CASKGAGNTIYF.

The V and J genes are TRBV11-2 and TRBJ1-1; D might be TRBD1 (6 bases). Germline V gene lookup returns CDR1 SGHAT and CDR2 FQNNGV. This CDR3 comprises 19 residues. With 3 bases removed from V and 0 bases from J, the gap between germline ends came to 23 bases. CDR3 sequence (DNA): TGTGCCAGCAGCTTTGGGGGCCTTCGGGACATCTTCATGAACACTGAAGCTTTCTTT. Residues: CASSFGGLRDIFMNTEAFF.

The chain has TRBV6-1 and TRBJ1-1, with D unclear. CDR3 length: 13 amino acids. The V and J ends lost 2 bases and 3 bases respectively, with 7 bases between them. Germline V gene lookup returns CDR1 MNHNS and CDR2 SASEGT. CDR3 in amino acids: CASSEIRYTEAFF. The CDR3 nucleotides read TGTGCCAGCAGTGAAATCAGGTACACTGAAGCTTTCTTT.

The chain links TRBV29-1 to TRBJ2-1; perhaps TRBD1 as D (5 bases). There are 12 residues in the CDR3. V was shortened by 5 bases and J by 10 bases, with 15 bases between the two germline ends. The germline CDR1 and CDR2 sequences are SQVTM and ANQGSEA. The CDR3 reads CSVWVRAGEQFF. DNA of the CDR3: TGCAGCGTTTGGGTCAGGGCAGGAGAGCAGTTCTTC.